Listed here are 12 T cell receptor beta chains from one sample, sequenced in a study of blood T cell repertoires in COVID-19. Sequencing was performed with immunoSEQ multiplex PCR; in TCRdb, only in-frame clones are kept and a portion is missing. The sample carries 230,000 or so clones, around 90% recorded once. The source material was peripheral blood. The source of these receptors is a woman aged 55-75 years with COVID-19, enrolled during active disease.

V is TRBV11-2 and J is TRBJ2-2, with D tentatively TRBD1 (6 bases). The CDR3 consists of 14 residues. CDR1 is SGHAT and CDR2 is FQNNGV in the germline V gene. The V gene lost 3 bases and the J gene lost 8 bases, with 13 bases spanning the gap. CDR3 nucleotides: TGTGCCAGCAGCTTTAACAGGGAAAAGGGGGAGCTGTTTTTT. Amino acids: CASSFNREKGELFF.

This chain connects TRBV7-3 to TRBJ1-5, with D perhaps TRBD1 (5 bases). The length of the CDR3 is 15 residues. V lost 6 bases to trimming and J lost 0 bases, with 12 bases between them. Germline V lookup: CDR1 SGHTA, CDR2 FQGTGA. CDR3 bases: TGTGCCAGCAGTTGGACACCTTATAGCAATCAGCCCCAGCATTTT. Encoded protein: CASSWTPYSNQPQHF.

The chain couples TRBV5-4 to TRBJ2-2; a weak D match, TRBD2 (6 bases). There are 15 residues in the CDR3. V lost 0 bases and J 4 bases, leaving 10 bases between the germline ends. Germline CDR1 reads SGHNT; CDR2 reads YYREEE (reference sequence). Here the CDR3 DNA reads TGTGCCAGCAGCTTGGAAGGGCGGGGCACCGGGGAGCTGTTTTTT. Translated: CASSLEGRGTGELFF.

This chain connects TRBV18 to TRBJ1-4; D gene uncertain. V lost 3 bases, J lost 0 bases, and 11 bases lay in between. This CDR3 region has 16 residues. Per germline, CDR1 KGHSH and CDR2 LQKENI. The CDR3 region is CASSPPTGTTNEKLFF. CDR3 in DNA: TGTGCCAGCTCACCCCCGACCGGGACAACTAATGAAAAACTGTTTTTT.

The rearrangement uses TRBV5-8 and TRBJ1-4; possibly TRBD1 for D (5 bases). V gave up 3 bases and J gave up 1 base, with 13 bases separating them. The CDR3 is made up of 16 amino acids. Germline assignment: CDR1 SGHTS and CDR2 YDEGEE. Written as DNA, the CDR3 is TGTGCCAGCAGCTCGGGGGGAGGCCTAACTAATGAAAAACTGTTTTTT. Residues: CASSSGGGLTNEKLFF. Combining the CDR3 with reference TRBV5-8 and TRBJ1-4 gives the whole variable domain EAGVTQSPTHLIKTRGQQATLRCSPISGHTSVYWYQQALGLGLQFLLWYDEGEERNRGNFPPRFSGRQFPNYSSELNVNALELEDSALYLCASSSGGGLTNEKLFFGSGTQLSVL.

The CDR3 region has the DNA TGCGCCAGCAGCCAGTTACAGGGGACATATGGCTACACCTTC. Translating it yields CASSQLQGTYGYTF. The V and J genes are TRBV4-3 and TRBJ1-2; 7 bases are shared with TRBD1. The CDR3 runs to 14 residues. In germline, CDR1 is LGHNA, CDR2 YSLEER. Trimming cost V 3 bases and J 5 bases; bases outside gene matches: 6.

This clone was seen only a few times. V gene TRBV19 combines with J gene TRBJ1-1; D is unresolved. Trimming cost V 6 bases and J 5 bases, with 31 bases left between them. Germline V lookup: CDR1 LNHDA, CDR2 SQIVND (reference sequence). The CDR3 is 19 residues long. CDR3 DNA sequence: TGTGCCAGTAGGCACATAACCCCTATGGCTATAACAGCGGGGACTGAAGCTTTCTTT. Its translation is CASRHITPMAITAGTEAFF. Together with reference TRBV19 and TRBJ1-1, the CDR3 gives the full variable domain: DGGITQSPKYLFRKEGQNVTLSCEQNLNHDAMYWYRQDPGQGLRLIYYSQIVNDFQKGDIAEGYSVSREKKESFPLTVTSAQKNPTAFYLCASRHITPMAITAGTEAFFGQGTRLTVV.

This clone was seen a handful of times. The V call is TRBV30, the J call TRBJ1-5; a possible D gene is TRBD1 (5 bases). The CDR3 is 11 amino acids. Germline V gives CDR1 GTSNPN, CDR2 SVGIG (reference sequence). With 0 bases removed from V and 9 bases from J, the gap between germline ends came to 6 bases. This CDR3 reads CAWSVGGPQHF. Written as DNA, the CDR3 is TGTGCCTGGAGTGTCGGGGGGCCCCAGCATTTT.

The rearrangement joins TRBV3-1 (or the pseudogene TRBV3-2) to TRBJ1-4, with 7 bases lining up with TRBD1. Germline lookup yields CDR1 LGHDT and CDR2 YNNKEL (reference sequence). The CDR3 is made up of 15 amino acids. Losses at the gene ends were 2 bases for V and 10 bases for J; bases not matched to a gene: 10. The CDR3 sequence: CASSQNDRARGKLFF. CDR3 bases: TGTGCCAGCAGCCAAAATGACAGGGCGCGTGGAAAACTGTTTTTT.

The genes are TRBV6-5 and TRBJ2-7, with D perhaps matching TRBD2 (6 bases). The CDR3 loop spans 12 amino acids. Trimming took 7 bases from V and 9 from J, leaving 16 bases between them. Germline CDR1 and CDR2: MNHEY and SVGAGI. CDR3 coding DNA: TGTGCCAGCACTAGCGAGACCAAGGCGCAGTACTTC. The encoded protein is CASTSETKAQYF.

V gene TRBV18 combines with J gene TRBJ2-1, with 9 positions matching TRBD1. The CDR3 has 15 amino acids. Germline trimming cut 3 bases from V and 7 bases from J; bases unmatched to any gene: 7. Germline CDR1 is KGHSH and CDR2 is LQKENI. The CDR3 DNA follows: TGTGCCAGCTCACCGGGACAGGGAGAGACGAATGAGCAGTTCTTC. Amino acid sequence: CASSPGQGETNEQFF.

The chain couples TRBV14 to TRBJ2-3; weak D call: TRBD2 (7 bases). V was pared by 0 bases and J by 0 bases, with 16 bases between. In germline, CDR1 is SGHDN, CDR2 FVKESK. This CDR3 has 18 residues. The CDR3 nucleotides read TGTGCCAGCAGCCAAGATCGGGGCGGCGGGGGCAGCACAGATACGCAGTATTTT. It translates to CASSQDRGGGGSTDTQYF.